Listed below are T cell receptor beta chains from one sample, sequenced in a study of T cell responses to AZD1222 COVID-19 vaccine. TCRdb's copy holds only in-frame clones and misses some; the assay was immunoSEQ multiplex PCR. The profile shows around 130,000 clones, about 90% of them singletons. This specimen was peripheral blood, taken 28 days after the second dose of the MenACWY control vaccine. These receptors were collected from an adult who received the MenACWY meningococcal vaccine as a control. Both conserved end residues are part of each CDR3. Fields, in order: clone size, D gene, CDR3 length, V gene, J gene, CDR3 DNA, CDR3 protein. A D gene is named only where the DNA matches it firmly. Clone size is given for some rows only: seen once, a few or many times, or a class if the clone is expanded.

NA	TRBD2	15	TRBV5-1	TRBJ2-5	TGCGCCAGCAGCGCCGGGACTAGCGGGACAGAGACCCAGTACTTC	CASSAGTSGTETQYF
NA	NA	15	TRBV18	TRBJ2-3	TGTGCCAGCTCACCACCGTCCTCGGTCGGAGATACGCAGTATTTT	CASSPPSSVGDTQYF
few	NA	12	TRBV10-1	TRBJ2-3	TGCGCCAGCAGTGAGGCTCGTAGTACGCAGTATTTT	CASSEARSTQYF
NA	TRBD1	16	TRBV28	TRBJ2-3	TGTGCCAGCAGCGCACGGACAGGGGTATTCACAGATACGCAGTATTTT	CASSARTGVFTDTQYF
once	NA	13	TRBV19	TRBJ2-5	TGTGCCAGTAGTTCGGCGATCCAAGAGACCCAGTACTTC	CASSSAIQETQYF
NA	TRBD1	16	TRBV6-5	TRBJ1-1	TGTGCCAGCAGTTACTCAAAGGGACAGAGAAACACTGAAGCTTTCTTT	CASSYSKGQRNTEAFF
NA	NA	13	TRBV28	TRBJ1-6	TGTGCCAGCAGTCCAGGGGTGCAGGCACCCCTCCACTTT	CASSPGVQAPLHF
NA	NA	15	TRBV2	TRBJ1-5	TGTGCCAGCAGTGTGGGTGGGGGGCGAGGTCAGCCCCAGCATTTT	CASSVGGGRGQPQHF
NA	TRBD2	15	TRBV19	TRBJ2-5	TGTGCCAGTAGTATGTTGGGGGGGACCCAAGAGACCCAGTACTTC	CASSMLGGTQETQYF
NA	NA	13	TRBV14	TRBJ2-1	TGTGCCAGCAGCCAATTGAGCGAGGATGAGCAGTTCTTC	CASSQLSEDEQFF
NA	TRBD2	15	TRBV7-3	TRBJ2-5	TGTGCCAGCAGCTTACAAGCGGGGGGGACAGAGACCCAGTACTTC	CASSLQAGGTETQYF
NA	NA	17	TRBV21-1	TRBJ2-2	TGTGCCAGCAGCCCAGGGACTAGCGGAACTCCACCTTGGGAGCTGTTTTTT	CASSPGTSGTPPWELFF